These 8 T cell receptor beta chains came from one sample sequenced in a study of PD-1 blockade in classical Hodgkin lymphoma. Here immunoSEQ multiplex PCR was the method, and the copy in TCRdb shows in-frame clones only, minus some. The sample has around 150,000 clones, around 84% seen once. Every one of the patients relapsed after autologous stem cell transplantation (brentuximab vedotin exposure was variable). Material: peripheral blood mononuclear cells (PBMCs), obtained before the second cycle of nivolumab. These receptors were taken from a human donor with classical Hodgkin lymphoma.

This clone was detected a few times. The chain carries TRBV5-1 and TRBJ1-1; 7 bases map to TRBD1. J gave up 3 bases and V 1 base, and 0 bases lay outside the gene matches. The CDR3 extends over 13 amino acids. Germline-derived CDR1 and CDR2 are SGHRS and YFSETQ. The CDR3 loop is CASSLQGDTEAFF. As DNA, the CDR3 is TGCGCCAGCAGCTTGCAGGGGGACACTGAAGCTTTCTTT.

The chain combines TRBV7-9 with TRBJ2-3; 12 positions match TRBD2. Germline V lookup: CDR1 SEHNR, CDR2 FQNEAQ (reference sequence). With V trimmed by 5 bases and J by 7 bases, 7 bases remained unmatched. This CDR3 region has 15 residues. This CDR3 is CASSDTSGRIHTQYF. CDR3 nucleotide sequence: TGTGCCAGCAGCGATACTAGCGGGAGGATTCATACGCAGTATTTT.

This clone was found a few times. Other DNA sequences within the sample encode an identical CDR3. The chain employs TRBV7-6 and TRBJ2-6, with D unclear. CDR1 SGHVS and CDR2 FNYEAQ come from the germline V gene. Trimming left V 0 bases short and J 4 bases short, with 1 base between. There are 13 residues in the CDR3. The DNA for the CDR3 is TGTGCCAGCAGCTTAGCCGGGGCCAACGTCCTGACTTTC. It codes for CASSLAGANVLTF.

Only a few counts were recorded for this clone. The chain combines TRBV7-9 with TRBJ1-2, with 12 bases identical to TRBD1. The CDR3 is 14 amino acids. V shed 5 bases, J shed 8 bases, and the junction held 6 bases outside the gene matches. Germline loops: CDR1 SEHNR, CDR2 FQNEAQ (reference sequence). The CDR3: CASSDRDRGQGYTF. The CDR3 DNA reads as TGTGCCAGCAGCGACCGGGACAGGGGGCAAGGCTACACCTTC.

The chain uses TRBV27 and TRBJ2-5; D not certain. Judging by the DNA end, TRBJ2-7 fits better; the J call may be wrong. The CDR3 spans 13 residues. CDR1 and CDR2 (germline): MNHEY, SMNVEV (reference sequence). The CDR3 region is CASSPNEVYEQYF. As DNA, the CDR3 is TGTGCCAGCAGCCCAAACGAAGTTTACGAGCAGTACTTC.

The V and J genes are TRBV4-2 and TRBJ1-5; D is unclear. The CDR3 runs 17 residues. Germline CDR1 and CDR2: LGHNA and YNFKEQ. Trimming removed 1 base from V and 0 bases from J, with 13 bases in between. The DNA for the CDR3 is TGTGCCAGCAGCCAAGGACTGATCGTTAATAGCAATCAGCCCCAGCATTTT. It is translated as CASSQGLIVNSNQPQHF.

This clone was detected only a few times. The V and J genes are TRBV9 and TRBJ1-6; 8 bases agree with TRBD1. The trim removed 3 bases at V and 8 bases at J, leaving 7 bases unmatched. Germline lookup yields CDR1 SGDLS and CDR2 YYNGEE. The CDR3 length is 15 residues. CDR3 sequence: CASSGRTGWDSPLHF. The CDR3 nucleotides are TGTGCCAGCAGCGGGAGGACAGGGTGGGATTCACCCCTCCACTTT.

The chain has TRBV5-1 and TRBJ2-3; D is unresolved. Per germline, CDR1 SGHRS and CDR2 YFSETQ. This CDR3 has 13 residues. V lost 0 bases and J 6 bases, leaving 8 bases between the germline ends. CDR3 protein: CASSLGWVDTQYF. The CDR3 DNA reads TGCGCCAGCAGCTTGGGGTGGGTCGATACGCAGTATTTT.